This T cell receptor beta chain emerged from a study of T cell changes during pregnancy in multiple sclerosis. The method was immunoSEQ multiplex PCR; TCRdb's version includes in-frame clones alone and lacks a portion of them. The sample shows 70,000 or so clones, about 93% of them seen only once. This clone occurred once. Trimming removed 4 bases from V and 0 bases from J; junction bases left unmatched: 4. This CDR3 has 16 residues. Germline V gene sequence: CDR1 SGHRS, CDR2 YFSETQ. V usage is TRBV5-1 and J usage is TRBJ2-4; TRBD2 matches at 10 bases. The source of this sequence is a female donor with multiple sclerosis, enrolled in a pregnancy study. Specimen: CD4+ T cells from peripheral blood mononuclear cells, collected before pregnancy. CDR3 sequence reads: CASSQLAGVAKNIQYF. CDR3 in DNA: TGCGCCAGCAGCCAGCTAGCGGGGGTAGCCAAAAACATTCAGTACTTC.